The 21 T cell receptor beta chains presented below share a single source sample, sequenced in a study of cytomegalovirus exposure and HLA in healthy donors (dated by TCRdb to about 2017). Library preparation used the immunoSEQ multiplex PCR assay. A mixture of 60 forward primers for TCR Vbeta segments and 13 reverse primers for TCR Jbeta segments was used in the multiplex PCR. TCRdb holds this immuneACCESS table with in-frame rearrangements only. Some clones are missing; in checked studies, unresolved V genes explain under half, and the rest has no known cause. The sample table records just under 80,000 clones; roughly 80% of these occur just once. 4% to 4.5% of the sample is in the top ten clones. The sample was PBMCs. These receptors originate from a man aged 40-49 years in good health and CMV-seronegative.

The chain carries TRBV7-9 and TRBJ1-1; a possible D gene is TRBD1 (5 bases). This CDR3 spans 12 amino acids. Trimming took 8 bases from V and 7 from J, leaving 14 bases between them. CDR1 is SEHNR and CDR2 is FQNEAQ in the germline V gene (reference sequence). CDR3 bases: TGTGCCAGCGTTGAGGACACCCTTGAAGCTTTCTTT. Amino acids: CASVEDTLEAFF.

The chain links TRBV27 to TRBJ2-3, with 7 nucleotides matching TRBD2. The CDR3 has 12 amino acids. Germline assignment: CDR1 MNHEY and CDR2 SMNVEV (reference sequence). Trimming took 5 bases from V and 9 from J; bases not matched to a gene: 5. CDR3 nucleotide sequence: TGTGCCAGCAGTCCCCGGGGGGAGACGCAGTATTTT. As protein: CASSPRGETQYF.

The chain employs TRBV10-3 and TRBJ1-2, with 7 bases matching TRBD1. Germline V gene sequence: CDR1 ENHRY, CDR2 SYGVKD. The CDR3 sequence is 15 residues long. Trimming took 2 bases from V and 6 from J; bases not matched to a gene: 9. CDR3 region: CAISEGLTGVNGYTF. The CDR3 DNA is TGTGCCATCAGTGAGGGGCTAACAGGGGTAAATGGCTACACCTTC.

The genes are TRBV5-1 and TRBJ1-4, with no clear D. Germline CDR1 SGHRS, CDR2 YFSETQ. CDR3 length: 13 amino acids. V lost 6 bases and J 7 bases, leaving 13 bases between the germline ends. CDR3 in amino acids: CASTRLVGEKLFF. The CDR3 DNA follows: TGCGCCAGCACGAGGCTAGTAGGTGAAAAACTGTTTTTT.

The chain joins TRBV5-1 to TRBJ2-1; 14 positions match TRBD2. With V trimmed by 4 bases and J by 4 bases, 7 bases remained unmatched. Germline lookup yields CDR1 SGHRS and CDR2 YFSETQ. The CDR3 consists of 17 residues. The CDR3 is CASSARLAGGQYNEQFF. CDR3 in DNA: TGCGCCAGCAGCGCCCGACTAGCGGGAGGGCAATACAATGAGCAGTTCTTC.

This clone is a singleton in its sample. The gene calls are TRBV6-5 and TRBJ2-7, with D tentatively TRBD1 (5 bases). Germline CDR1 and CDR2: MNHEY and SVGAGI. This CDR3 spans 11 amino acids. Trimming left V 5 bases short and J 3 bases short, with 5 bases between. Here the CDR3 DNA reads TGTGCCAGCAGTACAGGCTACGAGCAGTACTTC. Translation gives CASSTGYEQYF.

The chain recombines TRBV28 with TRBJ2-7; D perhaps matches TRBD2 (6 bases). Germline V gene sequence: CDR1 MDHEN, CDR2 SYDVKM. The V and J ends lost 6 bases and 5 bases respectively, with 20 bases between them. The CDR3 covers 15 residues. The CDR3 coding sequence is TGTGCCAGCAGGTTGACTAGTATAATGTCCCACGAGCAGTACTTC. It yields the protein CASRLTSIMSHEQYF.

The CDR3 DNA reads as TGTGCCAGCAGTGGGGCAGGGGCTCAGGATACGCAGTATTTT. It encodes CASSGAGAQDTQYF. V usage is TRBV6-4 and J usage is TRBJ2-3; maybe TRBD1 (6 bases). The CDR3 length is 14 residues. CDR1 is MRHNA and CDR2 is SNTAGT in the germline V gene. Trimming took off 4 bases at V and 6 bases at J, with 14 bases between the two ends.

The chain combines TRBV7-9 with TRBJ2-7; the D is unclear. Germline V gives CDR1 SEHNR, CDR2 FQNEAQ (reference sequence). The CDR3 is made up of 11 amino acids. The germline V and J ends were trimmed by 4 bases and 7 bases, with 8 bases remaining between them. DNA of the CDR3: TGTGCCAGCAGCTCCTTTGAGGAGCAGTACTTC. Encoded protein: CASSSFEEQYF.

V is TRBV15 and J is TRBJ1-2; TRBD1 matches at 11 bases. Germline CDR1 LNHNV, CDR2 YYDKDF (reference sequence). The CDR3 covers 15 residues. Trimming removed 5 bases from V and 4 bases from J; junction bases left unmatched: 6. Written as DNA, the CDR3 is TGTGCCACCAGCGGCCGGACAGGGGGCGCCTATGGCTACACCTTC. Amino acid sequence: CATSGRTGGAYGYTF. The whole variable domain, filled in from reference TRBV15 and TRBJ1-2, reads DAMVIQNPRYQVTQFGKPVTLSCSQTLNHNVMYWYQQKSSQAPKLLFHYYDKDFNNEADTPDNFQSRRPNTSFCFLDIRSPGLGDTAMYLCATSGRTGGAYGYTFGSGTRLTVV.

The V gene is TRBV5-5, the J gene TRBJ2-7; D is perhaps TRBD1 (5 bases). V lost 0 bases, J lost 0 bases, and 10 bases lay in between. This CDR3 is 15 amino acids long. Germline V gene sequence: CDR1 SGHKS, CDR2 YYEKEE (reference sequence). CDR3 protein: CASSLGQGSSYEQYF. The CDR3 DNA reads TGTGCCAGCAGCTTGGGGCAGGGAAGCTCCTACGAGCAGTACTTC.

V is TRBV2 and J is TRBJ2-2; 9 nucleotides match TRBD2. The CDR3 is 15 amino acids. With V trimmed by 8 bases and J by 5 bases, 9 bases remained unmatched. The germline V gene has CDR1 SNHLY and CDR2 FYNNEI. The CDR3 DNA reads as TGTGCCAGCCGACCCCTGACTAGCGGAACCGGGGAGCTGTTTTTT. Its translation is CASRPLTSGTGELFF.

The CDR3 DNA reads TGTGCCAGCAGTTCCGACAGGGGGATCTCTGGCTACACCTTC. It codes for CASSSDRGISGYTF. The V gene is TRBV28, the J gene TRBJ1-2, with 9 bases identical to TRBD1. There are 14 residues in the CDR3. Germline assignment: CDR1 MDHEN and CDR2 SYDVKM. J lost 7 bases, V lost 4 bases, and 7 bases had no gene match.

Written as DNA, the CDR3 is TGTGCCAGTAGTATTGTCCGGACAGGGGGAGAGACCCAGTACTTC. Amino acid sequence: CASSIVRTGGETQYF. The chain combines TRBV19 with TRBJ2-5, with 10 bases fitting TRBD1. CDR1 is LNHDA, CDR2 SQIVND, per germline (reference sequence). This CDR3 comprises 15 residues. Losses at the gene ends were 3 bases for V and 4 bases for J; bases not matched to a gene: 5.

As to this clone: The germline gene is not matched at one end of the junction; a read error may be the cause. This chain joins TRBV7-7 and TRBJ2-5; weak D call: TRBD2 (5 bases). CDR3 length: 14 residues. Germline-derived CDR1 and CDR2 are SSHAT and FNYEAQ (reference sequence). CDR3 coding DNA: TGTGCTAGCAGCTTAGCGTTCCGCGGGGAGACCCAGTACTTC. Amino acids: CASSLAFRGETQYF.

Remarks on this clone: One end of the junction does not line up with germline, which may come from a read error. The chain is built from TRBV10-3 and TRBJ1-2, with no clear D. This CDR3 spans 13 amino acids. CDR1 is ENHRY and CDR2 is SYGVKD in the germline V gene. CDR3 loop: CAIDTPSDYSYTF. DNA for the CDR3: TGTGCCATTGACACCCCCAGCGACTATAGCTACACCTTC.

The gene calls are TRBV15 and TRBJ2-3; 9 bases are shared with TRBD2. After removal of 1 base from V and 2 bases from J, the junction contained 4 bases not matched to a gene. The CDR3 is 16 amino acids. The germline CDR1 and CDR2 sequences are LNHNV and YYDKDF (reference sequence). The CDR3 region has the DNA TGTGCCACCAGCAGAGGTACTAGCGGGCACACAGATACGCAGTATTTT. It encodes CATSRGTSGHTDTQYF.

This chain links TRBV28 with TRBJ2-3; 7 nucleotides agree with TRBD2. Germline V gene data show CDR1 as MDHEN and CDR2 as SYDVKM. The CDR3 length is 15 residues. Trimming took 7 bases from V and 4 from J; bases not matched to a gene: 11. The CDR3 sequence is CASKVEGGPSDTQYF. The CDR3 nucleotides are TGTGCCAGCAAGGTGGAGGGAGGGCCTTCAGATACGCAGTATTTT.

This sequence joins TRBV2 and TRBJ2-7; a possible D gene is TRBD2 (6 bases). The CDR3 extends over 15 amino acids. V dropped 3 bases and J dropped 3 bases, with 15 bases sitting between them. Germline CDR1 reads SNHLY; CDR2 reads FYNNEI. The CDR3 loop reads CASSDLAGPRYEQYF. The CDR3 DNA sequence: TGTGCCAGCAGTGATTTGGCGGGACCCCGCTACGAGCAGTACTTC.

CDR3 protein: CASSPFAGGRTDTQYF. DNA for the CDR3: TGTGCCAGCTCACCATTCGCGGGAGGTCGCACAGATACGCAGTATTTT. This sequence joins TRBV18 and TRBJ2-3; 8 bases align to TRBD2. The CDR3 is made up of 16 amino acids. With V trimmed by 2 bases and J by 1 base, 5 bases remained unmatched. Germline V gene lookup returns CDR1 KGHSH and CDR2 LQKENI.

The chain is built from TRBV7-3 and TRBJ2-3; TRBD2 might be the D (6 bases). This CDR3 region has 15 residues. The V gene lost 0 bases and the J gene lost 5 bases, with 12 bases spanning the gap. The germline V gene encodes CDR1 SGHTA and CDR2 FQGTGA. CDR3 sequence reads: CASSLTSDYRDTQYF. CDR3 coding DNA: TGTGCCAGCAGCTTAACGTCGGACTACCGAGATACGCAGTATTTT.